The 21 T cell receptor beta chains presented below share a single source sample, sequenced in a study of blood T cell repertoires in COVID-19. TCRdb's table, derived via immunoSEQ multiplex PCR, lists solely in-frame clones and lacks some. The sample carries roughly 380,000 clones, approximately 87% recorded once. Material for sequencing was PBMCs or T cells enriched from blood (not recorded which). Receptor source: a young man who had recovered from COVID-19.

This clone was counted only a few times. The chain has TRBV2 and TRBJ2-7; TRBD1 is a possible D gene (6 bases). Per the germline V gene, CDR1 is SNHLY and CDR2 is FYNNEI. V was clipped by 6 bases and J by 6 bases, with 15 bases between them. CDR3 length equals 13 residues. The CDR3 DNA reads TGTGCCAGCAGACAGGTAGAACAGGGCGAGCAGTACTTC. Amino acid sequence: CASRQVEQGEQYF.

The CDR3 DNA reads as TGTGCCAGCAGTTATTCGATTTCGGGAAATGAAAAACTGTTTTTT. Translating gives CASSYSISGNEKLFF. The chain has TRBV6-5 and TRBJ1-4; D gene unclear. V was shortened by 3 bases and J by 5 bases, with 13 bases between the two germline ends. This CDR3 has 15 amino acids. Per the germline V gene, CDR1 is MNHEY and CDR2 is SVGAGI.

V gene TRBV5-1 combines with J gene TRBJ2-5; perhaps TRBD2 as D (6 bases). The germline gives CDR1 SGHRS, CDR2 YFSETQ. V gave up 2 bases and J gave up 2 bases, with 13 bases separating them. The CDR3 consists of 15 residues. The CDR3: CASSFPGGIQETQYF. The CDR3 DNA is TGCGCCAGCAGCTTCCCAGGAGGGATTCAAGAGACCCAGTACTTC.

The gene calls are TRBV12-3 or TRBV12-4 and TRBJ2-3; D is unresolved. V gave up 6 bases and J gave up 4 bases, with 5 bases separating them. This CDR3 comprises 11 residues. The CDR3 nucleotides are TGTGCCAGCAGCGTAGCAGATACGCAGTATTTT. Its protein is CASSVADTQYF.

The rearrangement uses TRBV28 and TRBJ1-5, with D hard to call. Trimming cost V 5 bases and J 7 bases, with 15 bases left between them. This CDR3 spans 14 amino acids. Germline values: CDR1 MDHEN, CDR2 SYDVKM. In nucleotides, the CDR3 is TGTGCCAGCAGTCAGACTCAAACGGGGCAGCCCCAGCATTTT. It yields the protein CASSQTQTGQPQHF.

CDR3 DNA: TGTGCCAGCAGCCAAGATAGCGGGGAAGAAGAGACCCAGTACTTC. Translating gives CASSQDSGEEETQYF. The chain has TRBV4-2 and TRBJ2-5, with 8 bases fitting TRBD2. The ends lost 0 bases at V and 3 bases at J; junction bases unmatched: 3. CDR3 size: 15 residues. Germline-derived CDR1 and CDR2 are LGHNA and YNFKEQ.

This clone was seen a few times. The chain is built from TRBV10-3 and TRBJ1-5; tentative D call: TRBD1 (6 bases). There are 14 residues in the CDR3. V was shortened by 10 bases and J by 5 bases, with 18 bases between the two germline ends. Germline CDR1 ENHRY, CDR2 SYGVKD. The CDR3 here is CATARAGGDQPQHF. In DNA form, the CDR3 reads TGTGCCACCGCACGGGCGGGGGGCGATCAGCCCCAGCATTTT.

This clone was counted between two and nine times. This chain connects TRBV2 to TRBJ1-1, with 8 bases that match TRBD1. V lost 6 bases to trimming and J lost 6 bases; unmatched junction nucleotides: 6. The CDR3 loop spans 13 amino acids. CDR1 and CDR2 from the germline V gene are SNHLY and FYNNEI. Here the CDR3 reads CASRRQGSPEAFF. The CDR3 coding sequence is TGTGCCAGCAGAAGACAGGGGTCTCCTGAAGCTTTCTTT.

The rearrangement uses TRBV7-3 and TRBJ1-2; 7 positions agree with TRBD1. Trimming at V came to 5 bases and at J to 3 bases, leaving 6 bases not matched to a gene. The CDR3 is made up of 14 amino acids. Germline values: CDR1 SGHTA, CDR2 FQGTGA. The DNA for the CDR3 is TGTGCCAGCAGCCCTACAGGGGCCGACTATGGCTACACCTTC. Amino acid sequence: CASSPTGADYGYTF. The whole variable domain, filled in from reference TRBV7-3 and TRBJ1-2, reads GAGVSQTPSNKVTEKGKYVELRCDPISGHTALYWYRQSLGQGPEFLIYFQGTGAADDSGLPNDRFFAVRPEGSVSTLKIQRTERGDSAVYLCASSPTGADYGYTFGSGTRLTVV.

The rearrangement links TRBV20-1 to TRBJ2-7; D is undetermined. This CDR3 is 11 amino acids long. Germline values: CDR1 DFQATT, CDR2 SNEGSKA (reference sequence). V was pared by 3 bases and J by 6 bases, with 9 bases between. CDR3 nucleotides: TGCAGTGCTAGTTGGAGTAGCGAGCAGTACTTC. Its translation: CSASWSSEQYF.

The chain joins TRBV30 to TRBJ1-6; D is perhaps TRBD1 (6 bases). Trimming stripped 0 bases from V and 8 bases from J, with 20 bases between. Germline loops: CDR1 GTSNPN, CDR2 SVGIG (reference sequence). This CDR3 has 17 amino acids. As DNA, the CDR3 is TGTGCCTGGAGTGTACTGCGGGGGCGTTTTTTGTATTCACCCCTCCACTTT. It is translated as CAWSVLRGRFLYSPLHF.

The chain links TRBV7-2 to TRBJ1-1; the D gene is possibly TRBD1 (6 bases). Germline CDR1 SGHTA, CDR2 FQGNSA. This CDR3 comprises 15 residues. The V end lost 1 base, the J end lost 3 bases, and 12 bases lay between the germline ends. The CDR3 DNA is TGTGCCAGCAGCTTAGTGAGGGGGAGAGACACTGAAGCTTTCTTT. Protein: CASSLVRGRDTEAFF.

The chain employs TRBV19 and TRBJ1-5; D is undetermined. CDR3 length: 18 residues. Germline V gene sequence: CDR1 LNHDA, CDR2 SQIVND (reference sequence). The V end was cut by 1 base, the J end by 0 bases, with 16 bases between. The CDR3 coding sequence is TGTGCCAGTAGTATAGTAGAGAGTCCCACCTATAGCAATCAGCCCCAGCATTTT. Encoded protein: CASSIVESPTYSNQPQHF.

The chain has TRBV6-2 or TRBV6-3 and TRBJ1-2; D not resolved. The CDR3 extends over 14 amino acids. Looked up from germline, CDR1 is MNHEY and CDR2 is SVGEGT. V was shortened by 4 bases and J by 0 bases, with 9 bases between the two germline ends. The CDR3 DNA reads TGTGCCAGCAGTTCCGGGAGTTCTAACTATGGCTACACCTTC. This sequence encodes CASSSGSSNYGYTF.

This clone occurred once. The V gene is TRBV5-6, the J gene TRBJ2-7, with D unclear. CDR3 length: 14 residues. Deletions cut 1 base from V and 2 bases from J, with 10 bases between. The V gene's germline CDR1 is SGHDT and CDR2 YYEEEE. The CDR3 DNA sequence: TGTGCCAGCAGCTTGTACGGTCTAACCTACGAGCAGTACTTC. Residues: CASSLYGLTYEQYF.

The chain is built from TRBV19 and TRBJ1-5; D gene uncertain. V was pared by 1 base and J by 7 bases, with 11 bases between. The CDR3 has 14 residues. From germline, CDR1 is LNHDA and CDR2 SQIVND (reference sequence). The CDR3 loop reads CASSIAQVQQPQHF. CDR3 DNA sequence: TGTGCCAGTAGTATAGCCCAGGTGCAACAGCCCCAGCATTTT. Variable domain in full (rest from reference TRBV19 and TRBJ1-5): DGGITQSPKYLFRKEGQNVTLSCEQNLNHDAMYWYRQDPGQGLRLIYYSQIVNDFQKGDIAEGYSVSREKKESFPLTVTSAQKNPTAFYLCASSIAQVQQPQHFGDGTRLSIL.

The chain combines TRBV19 with TRBJ1-1; D not certain. Trimming shortened V by 4 bases and J by 1 base, and 10 bases separated the two germline ends. The length of the CDR3 is 14 residues. Germline V gene data show CDR1 as LNHDA and CDR2 as SQIVND (reference sequence). CDR3 loop: CASSTRTANTEAFF. The CDR3, as DNA: TGTGCCAGTAGTACCCGAACAGCGAACACTGAAGCTTTCTTT.

The chain employs TRBV12-5 and TRBJ1-3, with D tentatively TRBD1 (6 bases). The CDR3 is 14 amino acids. Germline CDR1 and CDR2: LGHNT and FRNRAP. Trimming shortened V by 0 bases and J by 8 bases, and 11 bases separated the two germline ends. CDR3 DNA: TGTGCTAGTGGTTTGGTAGGGGGGGATCACACCATATATTTT. It translates to CASGLVGGDHTIYF.

The CDR3 bases are TGCAGTGCTAGTCCGCGGGGGGGCACAGATACGCAGTATTTT. Translation gives CSASPRGGTDTQYF. The rearrangement joins TRBV20-1 to TRBJ2-3, with 8 nucleotides matching TRBD2. The CDR3 is 14 amino acids. Germline V gives CDR1 DFQATT, CDR2 SNEGSKA (reference sequence). The V segment lost 3 bases and the J segment 1 base; nucleotides outside the gene matches: 3.

This rearrangement joins TRBV6-2 or TRBV6-3 to TRBJ1-3; 7 bases match TRBD1. J was trimmed by 7 bases and V by 6 bases; bases with no gene match: 9. Germline V CDR1 and CDR2: MNHEY, SVGEGT. CDR3 length equals 14 residues. The CDR3 DNA is TGTGCCAGCAGCCCGGGACAGTCGCGGAACACCATATATTTT. It translates to CASSPGQSRNTIYF.

The chain joins TRBV19 to TRBJ2-3, with 10 positions matching TRBD1. CDR3 length equals 16 residues. From germline, CDR1 is LNHDA and CDR2 SQIVND (reference sequence). J lost 1 base, V lost 7 bases, and 8 bases had no gene match. CDR3 DNA: TGTGCCAGTACCCGATGGGGGACAGGGGGCACAGATACGCAGTATTTT. Protein sequence: CASTRWGTGGTDTQYF.